This T cell receptor beta chain was sequenced for a study of OX40 agonist ivuxolimab in advanced cancers. The count of this clone is one. TCRdb's table, derived via immunoSEQ multiplex PCR, lists solely in-frame clones and lacks some. Here the sample spans about 70,000 clones, approximately 81% being singletons. Germline lookup yields CDR1 MNHNY and CDR2 SVGAGI (reference sequence). The CDR3 length is 12 residues. V was trimmed by 6 bases and J by 10 bases, leaving 14 bases between them. The sequencing used CD4+ or CD8+ T cells sorted from blood, collected in a trial of the OX40 agonist ivuxolimab. The chain carries TRBV6-6 and TRBJ2-3; D call uncertain. This TCR derives from an adult with an advanced solid tumor such as melanoma, head and neck, liver or kidney cancer. This CDR3 is CASSPGLEAQYF. Written as DNA, the CDR3 is TGTGCCAGCAGCCCTGGTCTTGAGGCGCAGTATTTT.